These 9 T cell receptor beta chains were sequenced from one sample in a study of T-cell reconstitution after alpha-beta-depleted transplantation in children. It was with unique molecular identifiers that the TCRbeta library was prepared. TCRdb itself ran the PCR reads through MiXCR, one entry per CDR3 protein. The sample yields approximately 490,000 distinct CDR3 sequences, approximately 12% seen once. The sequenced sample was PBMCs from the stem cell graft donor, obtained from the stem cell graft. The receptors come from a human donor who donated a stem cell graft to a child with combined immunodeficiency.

CDR3 sequence reads: CASSLLAGSSYNEQFF. The DNA for the CDR3 is TGTGCCAGCAGTTTATTAGCGGGGAGTTCCTACAATGAGCAGTTCTTC. This rearrangement joins TRBV27 to TRBJ2-1; 8 nucleotides agree with TRBD2. Germline V gene lookup returns CDR1 MNHEY and CDR2 SMNVEV (reference sequence). The CDR3 has 16 amino acids. After removal of 1 base from V and 1 base from J, the junction contained 3 bases not matched to a gene.

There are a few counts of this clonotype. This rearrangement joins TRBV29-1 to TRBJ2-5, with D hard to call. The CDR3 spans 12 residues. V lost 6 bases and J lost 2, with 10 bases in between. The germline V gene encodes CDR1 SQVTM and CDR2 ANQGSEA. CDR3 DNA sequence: TGCAGCGTACTCGCAACACAAGAGACCCAGTACTTC. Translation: CSVLATQETQYF.

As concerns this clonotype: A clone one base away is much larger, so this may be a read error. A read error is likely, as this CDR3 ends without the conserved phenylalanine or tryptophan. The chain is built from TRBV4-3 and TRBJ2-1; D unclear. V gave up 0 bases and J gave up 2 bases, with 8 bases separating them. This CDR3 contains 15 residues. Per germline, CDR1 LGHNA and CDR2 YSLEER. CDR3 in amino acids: CASSQDIEAYNEQFL. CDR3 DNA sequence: TGCGCCAGCAGCCAAGATATAGAAGCCTACAATGAGCAGTTCTTA.

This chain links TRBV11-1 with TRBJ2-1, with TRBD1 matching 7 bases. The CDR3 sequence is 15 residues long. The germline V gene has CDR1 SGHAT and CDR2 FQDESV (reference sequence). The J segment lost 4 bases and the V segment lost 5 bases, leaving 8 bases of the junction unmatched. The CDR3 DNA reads TGTGCCAGCAGCACCGGGACAGATCTATACAATGAGCAGTTCTTC. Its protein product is CASSTGTDLYNEQFF.

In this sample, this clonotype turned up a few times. The CDR3, as DNA: TGCGCCAGCAGCTCAACCGGGGACAGGAGAACTGAAGCTTTCTTT. This codes for CASSSTGDRRTEAFF. The V call is TRBV5-1, the J call TRBJ1-1; 8 positions agree with TRBD1. In germline, CDR1 is SGHRS, CDR2 YFSETQ. The CDR3 has 15 residues. The junction had 9 bases not matched to a gene; V was cut back by 3 bases and J by 5 bases.

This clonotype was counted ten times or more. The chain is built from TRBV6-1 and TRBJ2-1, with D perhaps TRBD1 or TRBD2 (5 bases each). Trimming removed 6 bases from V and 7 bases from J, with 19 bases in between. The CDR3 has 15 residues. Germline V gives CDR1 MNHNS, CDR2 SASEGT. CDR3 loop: CASRMGRRRENEQFF. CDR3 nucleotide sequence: TGTGCCAGCAGAATGGGACGGCGCCGTGAAAATGAGCAGTTCTTC.

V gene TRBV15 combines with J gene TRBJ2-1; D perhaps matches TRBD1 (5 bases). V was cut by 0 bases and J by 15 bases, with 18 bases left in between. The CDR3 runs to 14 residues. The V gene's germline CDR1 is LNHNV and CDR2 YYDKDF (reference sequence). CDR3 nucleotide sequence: TGTGCCACCAGCAGAGAGGGGCTCCTAACTACCCGGTTCTTC. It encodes CATSREGLLTTRFF.

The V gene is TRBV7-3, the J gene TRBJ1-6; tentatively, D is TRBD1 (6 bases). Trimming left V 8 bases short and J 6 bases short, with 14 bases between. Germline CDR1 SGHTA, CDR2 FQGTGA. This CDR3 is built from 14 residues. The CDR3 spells CASGLGAPNSPLHF. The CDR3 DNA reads TGTGCCAGCGGTTTGGGGGCCCCTAATTCACCCCTCCACTTT.

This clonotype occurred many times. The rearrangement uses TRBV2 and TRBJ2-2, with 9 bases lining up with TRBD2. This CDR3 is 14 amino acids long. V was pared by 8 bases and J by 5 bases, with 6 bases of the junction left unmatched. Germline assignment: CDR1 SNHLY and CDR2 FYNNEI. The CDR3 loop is CASAGTSRTGELFF. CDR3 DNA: TGTGCCAGCGCCGGGACTAGCAGGACCGGGGAGCTGTTTTTT.